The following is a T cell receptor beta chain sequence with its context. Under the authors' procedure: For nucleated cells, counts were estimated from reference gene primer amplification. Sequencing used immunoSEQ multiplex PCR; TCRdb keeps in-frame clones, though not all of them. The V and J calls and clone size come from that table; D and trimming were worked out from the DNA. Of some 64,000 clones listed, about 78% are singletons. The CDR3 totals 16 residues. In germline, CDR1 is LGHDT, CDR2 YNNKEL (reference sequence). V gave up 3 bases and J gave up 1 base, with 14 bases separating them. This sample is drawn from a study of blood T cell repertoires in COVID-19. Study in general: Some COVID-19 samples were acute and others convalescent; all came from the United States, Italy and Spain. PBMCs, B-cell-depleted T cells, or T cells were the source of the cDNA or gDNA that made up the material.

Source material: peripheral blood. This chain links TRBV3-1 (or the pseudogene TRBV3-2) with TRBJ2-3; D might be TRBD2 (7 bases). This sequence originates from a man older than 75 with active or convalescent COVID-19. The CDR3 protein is CASSHYAGARTDTQYF. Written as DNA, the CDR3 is TGTGCCAGCAGCCATTACGCGGGGGCCCGCACAGATACGCAGTATTTT.